The 14 T cell receptor beta chains in this list originate from one sample, sequenced in a study of blood T cell repertoires in COVID-19 (dated by TCRdb to 2020 to 2022). Library preparation employed the immunoSEQ multiplex PCR assay. Sourced from immuneACCESS, this table was stored by TCRdb with only in-frame sequences that have V and J called. A share of the clones is absent; for the studies checked, an unresolved V gene accounts for under half, and the remainder has no known explanation. The sample table records 200,000 to 300,000 clones; nearly 95% of these occur just once. Of the sample, about 0.79% falls within the top ten clones. The sample consisted of peripheral blood. The receptor source for this set is a man under 40 with COVID-19, enrolled during active disease.

CDR3 region: CAIREGQESTEAFF. In DNA form, the CDR3 reads TGTGCCATCAGGGAGGGACAGGAGAGCACTGAAGCTTTCTTT. The chain is built from TRBV10-3 and TRBJ1-1; 8 positions match TRBD1. Germline CDR1 and CDR2: ENHRY and SYGVKD. The CDR3 spans 14 residues. V lost 6 bases to trimming and J lost 4 bases; unmatched junction nucleotides: 7.

V is TRBV19 and J is TRBJ1-2, with a possible D match to TRBD1 (6 bases). This CDR3 contains 13 residues. The ends were cut back, 6 bases at V and 8 bases at J, with 16 bases in the middle. The germline V gene encodes CDR1 LNHDA and CDR2 SQIVND (reference sequence). CDR3 nucleotide sequence: TGTGCCAGTAGCGACAGGTCCTTAGGCGGCTACACCTTC. Its translation: CASSDRSLGGYTF.

The J gene is TRBJ1-5, the V gene TRBV6-1; D might be TRBD1 (5 bases). CDR1 is MNHNS and CDR2 is SASEGT in the germline V gene. The CDR3 runs to 15 residues. Trimming shortened V by 3 bases and J by 5 bases, and 14 bases separated the two germline ends. In DNA form, the CDR3 reads TGTGCCAGCAGTGATCATTCAGGGCGCGATCAGCCCCAGCATTTT. Its translation is CASSDHSGRDQPQHF.

This rearrangement joins TRBV12-3 or TRBV12-4 to TRBJ2-1; D is unresolved. The length of the CDR3 is 12 residues. V lost 6 bases, J lost 9 bases, and 12 bases lay in between. CDR3 in DNA: TGTGCCAGCAGCCCGTCCACAGTTGAGCAGTTCTTC. Translated, it gives CASSPSTVEQFF.

The V and J genes are TRBV19 and TRBJ2-5; TRBD2 matches at 11 bases. There are 14 residues in the CDR3. Looked up from germline, CDR1 is LNHDA and CDR2 is SQIVND (reference sequence). With V trimmed by 3 bases and J by 10 bases, 7 bases remained unmatched. The DNA for the CDR3 is TGTGCCAGTAGTATTAGCGGGGGGGCCCAAGTCCAGTACTTC. This translates into CASSISGGAQVQYF.

CDR3 sequence (DNA): TGTGCCTGGGGGGCCGCCCATGGCTACACCTTC. Translated: CAWGAAHGYTF. The chain recombines TRBV30 with TRBJ1-2, with D possibly being TRBD1 (5 bases). This CDR3 contains 11 residues. Trimming took 5 bases from V and 6 from J, leaving 10 bases between them. CDR1 and CDR2 (germline): GTSNPN, SVGIG (reference sequence).

The rearrangement links TRBV10-1 to TRBJ2-7, with TRBD1 identical over 11 bases. The germline V gene encodes CDR1 WNHNN and CDR2 SYGVQD (reference sequence). The CDR3 contains 16 residues. V trimming: 4 bases; J trimming: 1 base; junction bases outside the gene matches: 6. CDR3 nucleotide sequence: TGCGCCAGCAGTGGGGACAGGGGGAAAAATTCCTACGAGCAGTACTTC. This sequence encodes CASSGDRGKNSYEQYF.

As to this clone: Other DNA variants within this sample encode the same CDR3. V is TRBV3-1 (or the pseudogene TRBV3-2) and J is TRBJ1-6; 7 bases line up with TRBD1. This CDR3 spans 14 amino acids. Germline assignment: CDR1 LGHDT and CDR2 YNNKEL (reference sequence). The V segment lost 3 bases and the J segment 7 bases; nucleotides outside the gene matches: 3. CDR3 amino acids: CASSQGTANSPLHF. CDR3 bases: TGTGCCAGCAGCCAGGGGACAGCCAATTCACCCCTCCACTTT.

In DNA, the CDR3 is TGTGCCAGCAGCGTCGGGCAGGACTTAGAAGCTTTCTTT. This gives the protein CASSVGQDLEAFF. The chain joins TRBV9 to TRBJ1-1; D is undetermined. This CDR3 is 13 amino acids long. Trimming removed 2 bases at V and 8 bases at J, with 13 bases between. Germline V lookup: CDR1 SGDLS, CDR2 YYNGEE.

The V gene is TRBV24-1, the J gene TRBJ2-1, with 10 positions matching TRBD2. Trimming at V came to 2 bases and at J to 1 base, leaving 4 bases not matched to a gene. This CDR3 spans 17 amino acids. The germline V gene has CDR1 KGHDR and CDR2 SFDVKD. CDR3 residues: CATSDSSGGRSYNEQFF. The CDR3 nucleotides read TGTGCCACCAGTGATTCTAGCGGGGGCCGGTCCTACAATGAGCAGTTCTTC.

The V gene is TRBV2, the J gene TRBJ1-5; D gene unclear. Germline V gene sequence: CDR1 SNHLY, CDR2 FYNNEI. CDR3 size: 15 residues. Trimming removed 6 bases from V and 4 bases from J, with 16 bases in between. CDR3 sequence reads: CASRTGSGNNQPQHF. CDR3 in DNA: TGTGCCAGCAGGACCGGGAGCGGGAATAATCAGCCCCAGCATTTT.

The gene calls are TRBV5-1 and TRBJ2-3; 10 bases align to TRBD2. CDR1 is SGHRS, CDR2 YFSETQ, per germline. The CDR3 sequence is 17 residues long. J lost 0 bases, V lost 0 bases, and 4 bases had no gene match. The CDR3 loop is CASSLAPSGSSTDTQYF. CDR3 in DNA: TGCGCCAGCAGCTTGGCGCCTAGCGGGAGTAGCACAGATACGCAGTATTTT.

The V call is TRBV20-1, the J call TRBJ2-3, with D possibly being TRBD2 (5 bases). Trimming took off 6 bases at V and 6 bases at J, with 10 bases between the two ends. The CDR3 has 11 amino acids. The germline CDR1 and CDR2 sequences are DFQATT and SNEGSKA (reference sequence). The CDR3, as DNA: TGCAGTGCCCGTACGGGGGATACGCAGTATTTT. It encodes CSARTGDTQYF.

This clone was recorded once. V is TRBV4-1 and J is TRBJ1-1; D not resolved. From germline, CDR1 is MGHRA and CDR2 YSYEKL. The CDR3 runs to 16 residues. V was pared by 1 base and J by 0 bases, with 12 bases between. CDR3 DNA: TGCGCCAGCAGCCAAGTAACCGGTTTAATGAACACTGAAGCTTTCTTT. It is translated as CASSQVTGLMNTEAFF.